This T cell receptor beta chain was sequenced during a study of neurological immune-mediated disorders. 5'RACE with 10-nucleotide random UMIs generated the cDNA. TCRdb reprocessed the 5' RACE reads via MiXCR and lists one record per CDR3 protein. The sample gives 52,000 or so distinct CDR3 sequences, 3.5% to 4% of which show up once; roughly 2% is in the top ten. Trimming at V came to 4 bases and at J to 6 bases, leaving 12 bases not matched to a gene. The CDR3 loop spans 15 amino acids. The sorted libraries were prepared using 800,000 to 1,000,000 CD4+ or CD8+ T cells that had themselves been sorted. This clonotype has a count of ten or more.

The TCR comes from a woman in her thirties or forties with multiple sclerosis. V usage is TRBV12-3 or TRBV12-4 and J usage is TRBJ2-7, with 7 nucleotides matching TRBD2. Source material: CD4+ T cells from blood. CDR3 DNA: TGTGCCAGCAGTTGGGGGGGTAGCGACCCGGGCGAGCAGTACTTC. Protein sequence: CASSWGGSDPGEQYF.